This TCR beta chain was recovered during a study of cytomegalovirus exposure and HLA in healthy donors. PCR involved 60 Vbeta and 13 Jbeta primers. Using immunoSEQ multiplex PCR, the repertoire was profiled, and TCRdb retains in-frame clones only, with some absent. In the table there are more than 150,000 clones, roughly 75% of which are singletons. Germline values: CDR1 MNHEY, CDR2 SVGAGI. The ends were cut back, 2 bases at V and 4 bases at J, with 6 bases in the middle. The CDR3 length is 12 residues. The chain uses TRBV6-5 and TRBJ2-7; possibly TRBD1 for D (5 bases). Sequencing was carried out using PBMCs. The sequence derives from a woman aged 30 to 39 in good health and CMV-seronegative. CDR3 nucleotides: TGTGCCAGCAGTTACGACAGTTACGAGCAGTACTTC. Protein product: CASSYDSYEQYF.